The sequence of this T cell receptor (beta chain) was determined in a study of cytomegalovirus exposure and HLA in healthy donors. General study results and limits: The authors listed 150 to 200 TCR beta chains as cytomegalovirus-associated.

Details on this clone: Its target is not known.

The germline V gene has CDR1 MGHRA and CDR2 YSYEKL. The length of the CDR3 is 13 residues. Trimming cost V 2 bases and J 3 bases; bases outside gene matches: 0. Method: immunoSEQ multiplex PCR; TCRdb's copy keeps in-frame clones and lacks some. The sample consists of 90,000 to 150,000 clones, 80% to 90% of them appearing once. Sequencing was carried out using PBMCs. This TCR was sampled from a young man in good health and CMV-seropositive. The chain combines TRBV4-1 with TRBJ2-7; TRBD2 agrees at 8 bases. This CDR3 reads CASSQTSGYEQYF. The CDR3 region has the DNA TGCGCCAGCAGCCAAACTAGCGGCTACGAGCAGTACTTC.